This T cell receptor (beta chain) comes out of a study of blood T cell repertoires in COVID-19. Study-level information: Some COVID-19 samples were acute and others convalescent; all came from the United States, Italy and Spain. PBMCs, B-cell-depleted T cells, or T cells provided the cDNA or gDNA that made up the material.

Per the study methods: Reference gene primers were amplified, and this amplification served to estimate nucleated cell counts. This table comes from immunoSEQ multiplex PCR, and its TCRdb copy is limited to in-frame clones, with some not included. V and J calls and clone size are given by that table; D and trimming were obtained from the DNA. The repertoire holds 200,000 to 250,000 clones, with about 85% as singletons. The V end lost 2 bases, the J end lost 4 bases, and 5 bases lay between the germline ends. The CDR3 loop spans 11 amino acids. The germline V gene has CDR1 GTSNPN and CDR2 SVGIG (reference sequence).

The V and J genes are TRBV30 and TRBJ2-5; no clear D gene. The origin of this receptor is a man between 50 and 59 years old who had recovered from COVID-19. Sequenced sample: peripheral blood. The CDR3 sequence is CAWSLRETQYF. CDR3 nucleotide sequence: TGTGCCTGGAGTCTCAGAGAGACCCAGTACTTC.